This T cell receptor (beta chain) is from a study of CD8 T cells in ankylosing spondylitis. From the 5' RACE reads, TCRdb called clonotypes with MiXCR, one entry per CDR3 protein. The sample shows about 360,000 distinct CDR3 sequences, 20% to 25% of them seen only once. Germline CDR1 SGHDN, CDR2 FVKESK. The CDR3 has 14 amino acids. Trimming removed 3 bases at V and 4 bases at J, with 12 bases between. This chain links TRBV14 with TRBJ1-2, with a weak D call TRBD1 (5 bases). The sequencing sample was made of blood, either unsorted or a sorted T cell fraction (not recorded which). This receptor was taken from a male donor with ankylosing spondylitis or in good health (not recorded which). The CDR3 nucleotides are TGTGCCAGCAGCCATCCCGGGACCCCCTATGGCTACACCTTC. It encodes CASSHPGTPYGYTF.